One sample yielded the 2 T cell receptor beta chains listed below, sequenced in a study of T cells in Graves' hyperthyroidism and ophthalmopathy. TCR beta CDR3 sequences were amplified from RNA transcripts. The TCR CDR3 first-round RT-PCR relied on the HTBI primer set. TCRdb reprocessed the multiplex PCR reads with MiXCR, giving one entry per CDR3 protein. The repertoire has 300,000 to 450,000 distinct CDR3 sequences, roughly 15% of them found once; the top ten carry around a fifth. Sequencing was done on a sample of blood. These TCRs come from a woman younger than 45 with Graves' ophthalmopathy.

The rearrangement links TRBV7-6 to TRBJ1-3; D is uncertain. The CDR3 contains 12 residues. Germline V CDR1 and CDR2: SGHVS, FNYEAQ. The V and J ends lost 5 bases and 2 bases respectively, with 4 bases between them. The CDR3 sequence is CASSGTGNTIYF. The CDR3 coding sequence is TGTGCCAGCAGCGGGACTGGAAACACCATATATTTT.

This clonotype was recorded many times. The V and J genes are TRBV7-2 and TRBJ2-4; 15 bases are shared with TRBD2. Germline CDR1 and CDR2: SGHTA and FQGNSA. CDR3 length: 17 residues. Trimming removed 1 base from V and 5 bases from J; junction bases left unmatched: 3. Here the CDR3 reads CASSLDGLAGGQNIQYF. The DNA for the CDR3 is TGTGCCAGCAGCTTAGATGGACTAGCGGGGGGGCAAAACATTCAGTACTTC.